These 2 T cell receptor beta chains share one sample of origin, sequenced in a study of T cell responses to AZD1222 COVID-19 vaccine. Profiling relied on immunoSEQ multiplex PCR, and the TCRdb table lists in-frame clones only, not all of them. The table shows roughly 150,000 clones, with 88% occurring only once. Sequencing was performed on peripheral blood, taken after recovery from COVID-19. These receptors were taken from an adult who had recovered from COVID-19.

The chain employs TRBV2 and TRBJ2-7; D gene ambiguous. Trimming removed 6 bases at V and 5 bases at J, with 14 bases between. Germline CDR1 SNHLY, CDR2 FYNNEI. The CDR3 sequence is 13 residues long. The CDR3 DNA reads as TGTGCCAGCAGCCCTACCCGCGAACACGAGCAGTACTTC. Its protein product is CASSPTREHEQYF.

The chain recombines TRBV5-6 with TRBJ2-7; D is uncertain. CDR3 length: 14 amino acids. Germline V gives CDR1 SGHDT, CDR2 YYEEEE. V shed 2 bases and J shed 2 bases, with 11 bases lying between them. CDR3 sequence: CASSFVSSTYEQYF. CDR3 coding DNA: TGTGCCAGCAGCTTCGTGTCATCTACCTACGAGCAGTACTTC.